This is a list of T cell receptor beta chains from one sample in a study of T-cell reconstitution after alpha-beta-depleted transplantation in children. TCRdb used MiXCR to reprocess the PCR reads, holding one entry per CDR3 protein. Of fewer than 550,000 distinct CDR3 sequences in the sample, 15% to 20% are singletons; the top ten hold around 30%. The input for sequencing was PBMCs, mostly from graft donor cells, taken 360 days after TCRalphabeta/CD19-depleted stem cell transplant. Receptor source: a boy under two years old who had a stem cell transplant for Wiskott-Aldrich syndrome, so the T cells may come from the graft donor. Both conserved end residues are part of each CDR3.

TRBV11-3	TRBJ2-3	CASSLGGGWTDTQYF
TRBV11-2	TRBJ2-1	CASTREQQPTYEQFF
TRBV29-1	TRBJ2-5	CSALRDRGQETQYF
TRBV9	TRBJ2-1	CASSARDSRYNEQFF
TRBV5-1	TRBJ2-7	CASSLVGGRQKNEQYF
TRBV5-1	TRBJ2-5	CASSFFPFGQGARETQYF
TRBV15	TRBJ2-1	CATSRVGDRGGYNEQFF
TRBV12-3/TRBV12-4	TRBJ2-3	CASSPRNSGYTDTQYF
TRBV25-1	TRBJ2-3	CASSELGLAGASTDTQYF
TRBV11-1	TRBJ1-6	CASSSIKGTGTNSPLHF
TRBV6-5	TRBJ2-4	CASSYSSGGNIQYF
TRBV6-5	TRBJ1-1	CASSYGAREGTEAFF
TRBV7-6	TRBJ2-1	CASSSYFVGLWSYNEQFF
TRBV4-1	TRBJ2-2	CASKRHWVDTGELFF
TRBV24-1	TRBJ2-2	CATSDKGPIGRTGELFF
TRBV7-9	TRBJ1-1	CASSLSGGERGNTEAFF
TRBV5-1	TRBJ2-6	CASSYFRPGLAYSGANVLTF
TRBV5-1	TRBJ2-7	CASSSAPGQIYEQYF
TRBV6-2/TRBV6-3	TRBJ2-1	CASSSPRLYNEQFF
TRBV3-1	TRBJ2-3	CASRRSAANTDTQYF
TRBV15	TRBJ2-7	CATKGEYEQYF
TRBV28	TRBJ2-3	CASSSRLARTDTQYF
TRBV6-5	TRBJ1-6	CASSYYNRGQVYNSPLHF
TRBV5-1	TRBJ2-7	CASSFGALGTYEQYF
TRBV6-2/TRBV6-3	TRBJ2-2	CASSSFKVAGELFF
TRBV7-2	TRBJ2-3	CASTLYHRDTQYF
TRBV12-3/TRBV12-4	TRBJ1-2	CASSLYPDGTNYGYTF
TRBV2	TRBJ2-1	CASVRVTPGNEQFF
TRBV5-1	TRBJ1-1	CASSLTIPQGEHTEAFF
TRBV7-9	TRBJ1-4	CASSLRGRFIEKLFF
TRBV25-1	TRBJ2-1	CASSEYTGLGEQFF
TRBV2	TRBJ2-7	CASSEWLASYEQYF
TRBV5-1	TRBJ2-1	CASSFGPRGRGAMYNEQFF
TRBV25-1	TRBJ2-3	CASSESGGPTDTQYF
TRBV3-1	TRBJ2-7	CASKASGGAWEQYF
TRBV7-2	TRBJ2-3	CASRSSGRASDTQYF
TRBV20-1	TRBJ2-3	CSAESGISTDTQYF
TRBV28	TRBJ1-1	CAIGPGHISEAFF
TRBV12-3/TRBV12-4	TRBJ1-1	CASTLRLSDRNTEAFF
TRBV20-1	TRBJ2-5	CSARDISRQETQYF
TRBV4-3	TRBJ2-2	CASSQNPTGSGGELFF
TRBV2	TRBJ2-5	CASIGTGGRETQYF
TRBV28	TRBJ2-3	CASSLTSGGQRVYRTDTQYF
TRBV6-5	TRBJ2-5	CASSFTSSGGRRTQYF
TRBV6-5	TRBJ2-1	CASSYSPASNEQFF
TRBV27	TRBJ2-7	CASGIYEQYF
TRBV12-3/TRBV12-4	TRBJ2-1	CASSFVRAGRVLYNEQFF
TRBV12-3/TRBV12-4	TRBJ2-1	CASILGPDRGYNEQFF
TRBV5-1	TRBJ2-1	CASSPLRTDYNEQFF
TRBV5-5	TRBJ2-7	CASSFYPTSDYEQYF
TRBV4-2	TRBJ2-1	CASSQEVRQVGNNEQFF
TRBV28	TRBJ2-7	CASSLSVAGEQYF
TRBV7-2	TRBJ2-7	CASSLQTGGPYEQYF
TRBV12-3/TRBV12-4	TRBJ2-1	CASSFARGLPHNEQFF
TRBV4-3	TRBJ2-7	CASSQEPTLYEQYF
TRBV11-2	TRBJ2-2	CASSLTWELFF
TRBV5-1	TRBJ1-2	CASSLVAGPYGYTF
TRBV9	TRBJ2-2	CASSVGTSNTGELFF
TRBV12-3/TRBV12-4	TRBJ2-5	CASTRRGESQYF
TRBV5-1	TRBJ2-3	CASSLGGVRTDTQYF